This T cell receptor beta chain stems from a study of human T cells and chemical hapten exposure. TCRdb reprocessed the RACE reads via MiXCR and lists one record per CDR3 protein. The table has about 42,000 distinct CDR3 sequences, 9.5% to 15% seen once. The CDR3 has 18 amino acids. The time point: pre-sensitization, week 0. Regarding treatment: therapeutic diphenylcyclopropenone sensitization with weekly scalp DPC. By share, this clonotype ranks as medium-sized (0.01 to 0.1%). The antigen is unknown. Study-level results: Alopecia affected the donors, so their immune response may differ from healthy people's.

The TCR was taken from a woman aged 30 to 39 with alopecia areata. Some clones in this sample may be carry-over from other donors' samples. The chain is built from TRBV21-1 and TRBJ2-2; no DNA check was done on the table's D call, TRBD1. TRBV21-1 is a known pseudogene. The sequences come from whole blood, collected in connection with sensitization to the hapten diphenylcyclopropenone (DPC). In nucleotides, the CDR3 is TGTGCCAGCAGCAAGAAAAAGTGCACGGACAGGGCGACCGGGGAGCTGTTTTTT. It translates to CASSKKKCTDRATGELFF.